These 23 T cell receptor beta chains originate from one sample sequenced in a study of cytomegalovirus exposure and HLA in healthy donors. Vbeta (60) and Jbeta (13) primers were used in the PCR. Data came from immunoSEQ multiplex PCR; TCRdb stores just in-frame clones and leaves some out. Seen here are 64,000 or so clones, about 70% observed once, and the top ten hold 6% to 9.5%. What was sequenced was PBMCs. These receptors originate from a man aged 35-49 years in good health and CMV-seropositive.

The genes are TRBV6-1 and TRBJ2-1; maybe TRBD2 (6 bases). Trimming pared 7 bases from V and 1 base from J, leaving 14 bases between. This CDR3 is 15 amino acids long. Germline V gives CDR1 MNHNS, CDR2 SASEGT. CDR3 in amino acids: CASNGWGESYNEQFF. CDR3 nucleotides: TGTGCCAGCAACGGGTGGGGGGAATCCTACAATGAGCAGTTCTTC.

This clone was picked up a small number of times. This rearrangement joins TRBV7-8 to TRBJ1-4, with D maybe TRBD1 (5 bases). Germline V gene lookup returns CDR1 SGHVS and CDR2 FQNEAQ. This CDR3 spans 14 amino acids. The germline V and J ends were trimmed by 2 bases and 7 bases, with 11 bases remaining between them. In DNA, the CDR3 is TGTGCCAGCAGCTTATCGGGGGGAGGTGAAAAACTGTTTTTT. Its translation: CASSLSGGGEKLFF. The variable domain in full, with the rest retrieved from reference TRBV7-8 and TRBJ1-4, is GAGVSQSPRYKVAKRGQDVALRCDPISGHVSLFWYQQALGQGPEFLTYFQNEAQLDKSGLPSDRFFAERPEGSVSTLKIQRTQQEDSAVYLCASSLSGGGEKLFFGSGTQLSVL.

The chain carries TRBV7-2 and TRBJ1-1; D ambiguous. Looked up from germline, CDR1 is SGHTA and CDR2 is FQGNSA. This CDR3 has 15 residues. Deletions cut 5 bases from V and 0 bases from J, with 13 bases between. CDR3 nucleotides: TGTGCCAGCAGCCTAACTTGGGCGATGAACACTGAAGCTTTCTTT. It encodes CASSLTWAMNTEAFF.

This clone was recorded once. The gene calls are TRBV28 and TRBJ2-7; D might be TRBD2 (6 bases). Trimming left V 2 bases short and J 0 bases short, with 8 bases between. The germline gives CDR1 MDHEN, CDR2 SYDVKM. This CDR3 is 14 amino acids long. For the CDR3, the DNA is TGTGCCAGCAGTTTAGCGGGGTTCTCCTACGAGCAGTACTTC. This codes for CASSLAGFSYEQYF.

The rearrangement uses TRBV27 and TRBJ2-3; D ambiguous. The germline gives CDR1 MNHEY, CDR2 SMNVEV (reference sequence). CDR3 length: 14 amino acids. Trimming left V 3 bases short and J 2 bases short, with 9 bases between. The CDR3 here is CASSFSGATDTQYF. The CDR3 DNA is TGTGCCAGCAGTTTTTCAGGCGCCACAGATACGCAGTATTTT.

The chain carries TRBV6-5 and TRBJ1-2; D possibly corresponds to TRBD1 (5 bases). The germline gives CDR1 MNHEY, CDR2 SVGAGI. The CDR3 consists of 13 residues. V lost 4 bases and J 6 bases, leaving 12 bases between the germline ends. As DNA, the CDR3 is TGTGCCAGCAGTTGGGGCAGGGTGGATGGCTACACCTTC. This gives the protein CASSWGRVDGYTF.

CDR3 DNA: TGTGCCAGCAGTGAGGCTGGGACAATTGGCTACACCTTC. It specifies CASSEAGTIGYTF. This chain links TRBV6-5 with TRBJ1-2; tentatively, D is TRBD1 (6 bases). The CDR3 totals 13 residues. V was clipped by 5 bases and J by 7 bases, with 14 bases between them. The germline V gene encodes CDR1 MNHEY and CDR2 SVGAGI.

The chain carries TRBV5-1 and TRBJ1-1; 8 positions agree with TRBD1. Trimming took 0 bases from V and 4 from J; bases not matched to a gene: 11. Per the germline V gene, CDR1 is SGHRS and CDR2 is YFSETQ. The CDR3 is 17 amino acids. The DNA of the CDR3 is TGCGCCAGCAGCTTGGCCTGGGCAGGGGGCGCGGGCACTGAAGCTTTCTTT. This codes for CASSLAWAGGAGTEAFF.

This clone occurred a few times. The chain uses TRBV5-1 and TRBJ2-2; D remains ambiguous. The CDR3 covers 13 residues. CDR1 and CDR2 from the germline V gene are SGHRS and YFSETQ. V was cut by 1 base and J by 6 bases, with 7 bases left in between. The CDR3 sequence: CASSLYSAGELFF. For the CDR3, the DNA is TGCGCCAGCAGCTTGTATTCGGCCGGGGAGCTGTTTTTT. The full variable domain, with the rest looked up from reference TRBV5-1 and TRBJ2-2, is KAGVTQTPRYLIKTRGQQVTLSCSPISGHRSVSWYQQTPGQGLQFLFEYFSETQRNKGNFPGRFSGRQFSNSRSEMNVSTLELGDSALYLCASSLYSAGELFFGEGSRLTVL.

The V call is TRBV5-6, the J call TRBJ2-2, with TRBD1 identical over 8 bases. V lost 0 bases to trimming and J lost 4 bases; unmatched junction nucleotides: 2. This CDR3 is 15 amino acids long. The V gene's germline CDR1 is SGHDT and CDR2 YYEEEE. The CDR3 DNA follows: TGTGCCAGCAGCTTGGCAGGGGGCCTCACCGGGGAGCTGTTTTTT. Translated: CASSLAGGLTGELFF.

This clone has a handful of counts. V and J are TRBV14 and TRBJ2-7, with D possibly TRBD1 on 5 matching bases. This CDR3 spans 13 amino acids. Trimming cost V 3 bases and J 6 bases, with 12 bases left between them. CDR1 and CDR2 from the germline V gene are SGHDN and FVKESK. The CDR3 nucleotides are TGTGCCAGCAGCCACCTCAGGGTAGGCGAGCAGTACTTC. It yields the protein CASSHLRVGEQYF.

This rearrangement joins TRBV4-2 to TRBJ1-2, with 10 positions matching TRBD1. CDR3 length equals 15 residues. Trimming removed 1 base from V and 6 bases from J; junction bases left unmatched: 5. Germline V gives CDR1 LGHNA, CDR2 YNFKEQ. The CDR3, as DNA: TGTGCCAGCAGCCAAGCGACAGGGGGCCGTAATGGCTACACCTTC. Encoded protein: CASSQATGGRNGYTF.

The rearrangement joins TRBV7-3 to TRBJ1-1, with unresolved D. The CDR3 contains 13 residues. Trimming removed 2 bases from V and 3 bases from J, with 7 bases in between. Germline V CDR1 and CDR2: SGHTA, FQGTGA. For the CDR3, the DNA is TGTGCCAGCAGCTTAGGAGAGTACACTGAAGCTTTCTTT. It encodes CASSLGEYTEAFF.

This rearrangement joins TRBV9 to TRBJ1-1; 9 nucleotides align to TRBD1. Germline lookup yields CDR1 SGDLS and CDR2 YYNGEE. Unmatched junction bases numbered 9, after V lost 3 bases and J lost 9 bases. This CDR3 has 14 amino acids. Here the CDR3 reads CASSGPTGGAKAFF. CDR3 DNA sequence: TGTGCCAGCAGCGGGCCTACAGGGGGCGCGAAAGCTTTCTTT.

The J gene is TRBJ1-1, the V gene TRBV7-3; D is undetermined. The CDR3 consists of 13 residues. Trimming took 4 bases from V and 4 from J, leaving 10 bases between them. The V gene's germline CDR1 is SGHTA and CDR2 FQGTGA. The CDR3 loop reads CASSYDSGTEAFF. In DNA, the CDR3 is TGTGCCAGCAGCTACGACTCGGGCACTGAAGCTTTCTTT.

The rearrangement joins TRBV5-1 to TRBJ1-6; D is possibly TRBD1 (5 bases). Germline V CDR1 and CDR2: SGHRS, YFSETQ. The V end lost 4 bases, the J end lost 8 bases, and 10 bases lay between the germline ends. This CDR3 has 13 residues. CDR3 DNA: TGCGCCAGCAGCGGACAAAAGGATTCACCCCTCCACTTT. Its protein is CASSGQKDSPLHF. The full variable domain, its missing parts supplied by reference TRBV5-1 and TRBJ1-6, is KAGVTQTPRYLIKTRGQQVTLSCSPISGHRSVSWYQQTPGQGLQFLFEYFSETQRNKGNFPGRFSGRQFSNSRSEMNVSTLELGDSALYLCASSGQKDSPLHFGNGTRLTVT.

The genes are TRBV5-1 and TRBJ1-3, with D possibly being TRBD1 (6 bases). Germline V CDR1 and CDR2: SGHRS, YFSETQ. V lost 1 base, J lost 4 bases, and 15 bases lay in between. The CDR3 loop spans 16 amino acids. The DNA of the CDR3 is TGCGCCAGCAGCTTGACCCCTCAGGGGCAAGGAAACACCATATATTTT. Its translation: CASSLTPQGQGNTIYF.

The chain recombines TRBV9 with TRBJ1-1, with D possibly being TRBD1 (6 bases). Per the germline V gene, CDR1 is SGDLS and CDR2 is YYNGEE. The CDR3 length is 13 residues. Trimming left V 3 bases short and J 8 bases short, with 14 bases between. As DNA, the CDR3 is TGTGCCAGCAGCGAGGGCGGGCAGGGGGAAGCTTTCTTT. As protein: CASSEGGQGEAFF. Looking up the rest from reference TRBV9 and TRBJ1-1 gives the full variable domain: DSGVTQTPKHLITATGQRVTLRCSPRSGDLSVYWYQQSLDQGLQFLIQYYNGEERAKGNILERFSAQQFPDLHSELNLSSLELGDSALYFCASSEGGQGEAFFGQGTRLTVV.

There are a few counts of this clone. J is TRBJ2-1 and V is TRBV5-4, with TRBD2 matching 10 bases. Per the germline V gene, CDR1 is SGHNT and CDR2 is YYREEE (reference sequence). After removal of 2 bases from V and 6 bases from J, the junction contained 8 bases not matched to a gene. The CDR3 runs to 16 residues. The CDR3, as DNA: TGTGCCAGCAGCTTTGGGGGGACTAGCGAAGGCAATGAGCAGTTCTTC. It is translated as CASSFGGTSEGNEQFF.

This clone was seen only once. The V gene is TRBV30, the J gene TRBJ2-1; D possibly corresponds to TRBD1 (5 bases). Germline lookup yields CDR1 GTSNPN and CDR2 SVGIG (reference sequence). CDR3 size: 17 residues. Trimming removed 2 bases at V and 1 base at J, with 18 bases between. Written as DNA, the CDR3 is TGTGCCTGGAGTCCTTTCTTCGACAGTCCTTCCTACAATGAGCAGTTCTTC. It specifies CAWSPFFDSPSYNEQFF.

The chain recombines TRBV7-3 with TRBJ1-3; D is ambiguous. There are 13 residues in the CDR3. Between the trimmed V and J ends, which lost 5 bases and 13 bases, there was a span of 18 bases. Germline V gene sequence: CDR1 SGHTA, CDR2 FQGTGA. DNA of the CDR3: TGTGCCAGCAGCGCAGACATCGGGAGAGCTATATATTTT. The encoded protein is CASSADIGRAIYF.

Here the CDR3 reads CASSSTGQNYGYTF. The CDR3, as DNA: TGTGCCAGCAGCTCCACTGGACAGAACTATGGCTACACCTTC. The chain links TRBV9 to TRBJ1-2; tentative D call: TRBD1 (6 bases). The length of the CDR3 is 14 residues. Trimming left V 4 bases short and J 2 bases short, with 12 bases between. Germline V gives CDR1 SGDLS, CDR2 YYNGEE. The full variable domain, its missing parts supplied by reference TRBV9 and TRBJ1-2, is DSGVTQTPKHLITATGQRVTLRCSPRSGDLSVYWYQQSLDQGLQFLIQYYNGEERAKGNILERFSAQQFPDLHSELNLSSLELGDSALYFCASSSTGQNYGYTFGSGTRLTVV.

The table lists this clone with many counts. This chain connects TRBV4-1 to TRBJ2-3, with 8 bases matching TRBD2. CDR3 length: 18 residues. Looked up from germline, CDR1 is MGHRA and CDR2 is YSYEKL. V gave up 1 base and J gave up 4 bases; unmatched junction bases: 13. The CDR3 bases are TGCGCCAGCAGCCAAGTACTAGCGGACCCCCGTGACGCAGATACGCAGTATTTT. It codes for CASSQVLADPRDADTQYF.